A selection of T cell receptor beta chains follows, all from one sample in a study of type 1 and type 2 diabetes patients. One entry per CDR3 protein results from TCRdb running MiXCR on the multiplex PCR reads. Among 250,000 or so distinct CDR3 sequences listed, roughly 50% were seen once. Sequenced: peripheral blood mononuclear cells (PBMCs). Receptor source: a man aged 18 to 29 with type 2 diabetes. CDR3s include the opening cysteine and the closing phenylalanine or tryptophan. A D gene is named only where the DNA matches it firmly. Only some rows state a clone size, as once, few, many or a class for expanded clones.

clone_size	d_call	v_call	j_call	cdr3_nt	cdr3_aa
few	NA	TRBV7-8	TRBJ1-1	TGTGCCAGCAGCGGAGGGGGGGCCTTTGAAGCTTTCTTT	CASSGGGAFEAFF
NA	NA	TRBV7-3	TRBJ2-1	TGTGCCAGCAGCTTAGGGGGGGCGGCAGGGAATGAGCAGTTCTTC	CASSLGGAAGNEQFF
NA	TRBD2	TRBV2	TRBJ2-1	TGTGCCAGCAGTGAAGGGACTAGCACCTACGGGGAGCAGTTCTTC	CASSEGTSTYGEQFF
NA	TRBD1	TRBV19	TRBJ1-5	TGTGCCAGTAGCTACCGGGACAGGGGTGGAGGTGAGCCCCAGCATTTT	CASSYRDRGGGEPQHF
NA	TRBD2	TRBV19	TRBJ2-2	TGTGCCAGTCTCTATAGCGGGAGCACCGGGGAGCTGTTTTTT	CASLYSGSTGELFF
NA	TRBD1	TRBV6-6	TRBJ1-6	TGTGCCAGCAGTATCTGGACAGGGGTGTCACCCCTCCACTTT	CASSIWTGVSPLHF
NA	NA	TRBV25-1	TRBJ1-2	TGTGCCAGCAGTGACCCATCGACAAGTAACTATGGCTACACCTTC	CASSDPSTSNYGYTF
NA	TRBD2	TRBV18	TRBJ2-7	TGTGCCAGCTCACCCACGGGGACTAGCGGGAGGGGCGAGCAGTACTTC	CASSPTGTSGRGEQYF
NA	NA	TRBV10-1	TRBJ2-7	TGCGCCAGCAGCTTGCGTGAGGATAGGCCCTACGAGCAGTACTTC	CASSLREDRPYEQYF
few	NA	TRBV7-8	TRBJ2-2	TGTGCCAGCAGCTTAGCGCGGACTGGGAACACCGGGGAGCTGTTTTTT	CASSLARTGNTGELFF
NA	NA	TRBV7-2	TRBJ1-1	TGTGCCAGCAGCCAAGATCCCGTGAACACTGAAGCTTTCTTT	CASSQDPVNTEAFF
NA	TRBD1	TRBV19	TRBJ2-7	TGTGCCAGTAGTATAGATTCCGGGACAGGGGGAAACGAGCAGTACTTC	CASSIDSGTGGNEQYF
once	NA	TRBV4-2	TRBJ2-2	TGTGCCAGCAGCCAATTCTCGGCCGGGGAGCTGTTTTTT	CASSQFSAGELFF
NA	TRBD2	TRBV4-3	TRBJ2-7	TGCGCCAGCAGCCAAGTAGGGACTAGCGGGTGGTACGAGCAGTACTTC	CASSQVGTSGWYEQYF
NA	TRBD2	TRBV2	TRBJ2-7	TGTGCCAGCAAAGGGACTAGCGGGAGTCGGGGGGAGGCCCAGTACTTC	CASKGTSGSRGEAQYF
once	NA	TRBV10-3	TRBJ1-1	TGTGCCATCACCTCCCGGAGCCTGGACACTGAAGCTTTCTTT	CAITSRSLDTEAFF
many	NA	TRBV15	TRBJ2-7	TGTGCCACCAGCAGAGGTGGACATACTTCCTACGAGCAGTACTTC	CATSRGGHTSYEQYF
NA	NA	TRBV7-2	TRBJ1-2	TGTGCCAGCAGCCCCGGGGTAGCAGCTAACTATGGCTACACCTTC	CASSPGVAANYGYTF
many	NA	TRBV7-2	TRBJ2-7	TGTGCCAGCAGCTTTGGGAGCTCCTACGAGCAGTACTTC	CASSFGSSYEQYF
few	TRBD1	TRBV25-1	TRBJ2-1	TGTGCCAGCAGTGAAGACCGGACAGGAATATACAATGAGCAGTTCTTC	CASSEDRTGIYNEQFF
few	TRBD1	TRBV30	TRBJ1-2	TGTGCCTGGAGACGAGGGACAGGGGGCGGGAATGGCTACACCTTC	CAWRRGTGGGNGYTF
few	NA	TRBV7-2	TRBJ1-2	TGTGCCAGCAGCTTAGGGCAGGGAGGTGCTGGCTACACCTTC	CASSLGQGGAGYTF
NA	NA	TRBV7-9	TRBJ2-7	TGTGCCAGCAGTTTCGGACAGCGTTCCTACGAGCAGTACTTC	CASSFGQRSYEQYF
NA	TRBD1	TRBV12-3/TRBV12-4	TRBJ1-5	TGTGCCAGCAGAACAGGGGGTTTCCAGCCCCAGCATTTT	CASRTGGFQPQHF
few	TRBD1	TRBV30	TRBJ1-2	TGTGCCTGGAGTGTACTTAGGGGGCTGAATGGCTACACCTTC	CAWSVLRGLNGYTF
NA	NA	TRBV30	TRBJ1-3	TGTGCCTGGAGTGTACCAGGGTGGGGAAACACCATATATTTT	CAWSVPGWGNTIYF
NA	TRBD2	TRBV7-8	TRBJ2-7	TGTGCCAGCAGCTCCCAGGAACTAGCGGGAGCCAACTGCGAGCAGTACTTC	CASSSQELAGANCEQYF
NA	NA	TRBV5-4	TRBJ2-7	TGTGCCAGCAGCCCCCCGCCCGGGGGCTTATACGAGCAGTACTTC	CASSPPPGGLYEQYF
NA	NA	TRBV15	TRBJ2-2	TGTGCCACCAGCAGAGATCGTGGGCCCGGGGAGCTGTTTTTT	CATSRDRGPGELFF
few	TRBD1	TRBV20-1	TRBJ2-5	TGCAGTGCTAGAGAACTGGGACAGGACCAAGAGACCCAGTACTTC	CSARELGQDQETQYF
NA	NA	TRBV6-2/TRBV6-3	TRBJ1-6	TGTGCCAGCAGTTACTCAGGACAGCGTAATTCACCCCTCCACTTT	CASSYSGQRNSPLHF
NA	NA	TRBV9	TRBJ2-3	TGTGCCAGCAGCGTCGCGGGAACTAGCACAGATACGCAGTATTTT	CASSVAGTSTDTQYF
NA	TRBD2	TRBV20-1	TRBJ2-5	TGCAGTGCTATATTAGGGACTAGCGGGGGGGCCGTTACAAGCGAGACCCAGTACTTC	CSAILGTSGGAVTSETQYF
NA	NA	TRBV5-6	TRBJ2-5	TGTGCCAGCTACCTTTCAGGGGTGGGTGAGACCCAGTACTTC	CASYLSGVGETQYF
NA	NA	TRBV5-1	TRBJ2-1	TGCGCCAGCAGCTTAGATTGCGAACAGTTCTTC	CASSLDCEQFF
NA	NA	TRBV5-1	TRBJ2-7	TGTGCCAGCAGCCCCCTCTTAGGGAACGAGCAGTACTTC	CASSPLLGNEQYF
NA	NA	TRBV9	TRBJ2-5	TGTGCCAGCAGCGCCGATGCCCAAGAGACCCAGTACTTC	CASSADAQETQYF
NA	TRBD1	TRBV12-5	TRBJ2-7	TGTGCTAGTGGTTTGAGTGCAGGGGACAGGCCTCGGGAGCAGTACTTC	CASGLSAGDRPREQYF
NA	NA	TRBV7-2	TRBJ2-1	TGTGCCAGCACCCCAGGGGTCTACAATGAGCAGTTCTTC	CASTPGVYNEQFF
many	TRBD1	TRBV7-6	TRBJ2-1	TGTGCCAGCCGAGGGGGCGCCGCCGAGCAGTTCTTC	CASRGGAAEQFF
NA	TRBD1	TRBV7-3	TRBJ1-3	TGTGCCAGCAGCTTACAGGGGGCAGGCGCTGGAAACACCATATATTTT	CASSLQGAGAGNTIYF
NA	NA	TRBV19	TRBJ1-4	TGTGCCAGTAGCGACCAGAGGGAGGCGGGTGAAAAACTGTTTTTT	CASSDQREAGEKLFF
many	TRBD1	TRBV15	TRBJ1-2	TGTGCCACCAGCAGGGGACAGGGGAGTCGTGGCTACACCTTC	CATSRGQGSRGYTF
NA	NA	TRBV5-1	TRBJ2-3	TGCGCCAGCAGCTTGGGTGCTCCGGACGTTGATACGCAGTATTTT	CASSLGAPDVDTQYF
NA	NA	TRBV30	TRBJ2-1	TGTGCCTGGGCGGGGCGGTCCAGCTCCTACAATGAGCAGTTCTTC	CAWAGRSSSYNEQFF
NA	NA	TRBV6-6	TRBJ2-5	TGTGCCAGCAGTTATCACGGGCTTCAAGAGACCCAGTACTTC	CASSYHGLQETQYF
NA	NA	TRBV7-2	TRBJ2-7	TGTGCCAGCAGCCAAGAAAACTACCCCTCCTACGAGCAGTACTTC	CASSQENYPSYEQYF